This T cell receptor beta chain was captured by sequencing in a study of T-cell memory formation after mild COVID-19. Study as a whole: Largely, the TCR clusters proved donor specific. General observations from the study: While clones contracting from day 15 to 85 were balanced between CD4 and CD8, later expanders leaned CD4+. Second-wave clones peaking on day 37 lacked confirmed SARS-CoV-2 specificity. Largely, contracting CD4+ clones fell within CM and EM, and contracting CD8+ clones within EMRA.

Germline CDR1 is SGDLS and CDR2 is YYNGEE. This CDR3 has 15 residues. V was pared by 0 bases and J by 7 bases, with 14 bases between. TCRdb fed the 5' RACE reads into MiXCR, producing one record per CDR3 protein. The data show 550,000 to 600,000 distinct CDR3 sequences, less than 25% seen once. A word on this clonotype: Its antigen is unknown.

The TCR was taken from an adult woman who had mild COVID-19 (a few samples of this study predate the infection). Cell type and time point are not known. V gene TRBV9 combines with J gene TRBJ2-1; perhaps D is TRBD1 or TRBD2 (6 bases each). Sample: PBMCs or a T cell subset sorted from them (not recorded which). CDR3 coding DNA: TGTGCCAGCAGCGTAGTCGGGGGCCTAGGTAATGAGCAGTTCTTC. Its protein product is CASSVVGGLGNEQFF. The full variable domain, completed using reference TRBV9 and TRBJ2-1, is DSGVTQTPKHLITATGQRVTLRCSPRSGDLSVYWYQQSLDQGLQFLIQYYNGEERAKGNILERFSAQQFPDLHSELNLSSLELGDSALYFCASSVVGGLGNEQFFGPGTRLTVL.